The 23 T cell receptor beta chains given below trace back to one sample, sequenced in a study of CD8 T cells in Susac syndrome (dated by TCRdb to the late 2010s). Library prep was done by the immunoSEQ multiplex PCR assay. RNA was extracted with the RNeasy kit and roughly 0.5 to 1 ug was reverse transcribed using random hexamers. Using fastp trimming at Q25 and MiXCR clonotype assembly, TCRdb reanalyzed the public sequencing data and kept in-frame beta chains. Each CDR3 protein gets just one entry, which takes the most common genes and DNA from the rows behind it. The sample yields some 150,000 distinct CDR3 sequences; roughly 95% were counted once. Jointly, the top ten make up roughly 0.15% of the sample. Sample: CD8+ T cells from PBMCs. These receptors all come from a human donor with multiple sclerosis.

The chain carries TRBV20-1 and TRBJ1-5; 7 nucleotides match TRBD1. This CDR3 spans 14 amino acids. Germline CDR1 DFQATT, CDR2 SNEGSKA (reference sequence). V trimming: 6 bases; J trimming: 3 bases; junction bases outside the gene matches: 8. The CDR3 reads CSAWLGQVNQPQHF. The CDR3 DNA reads as TGCAGTGCCTGGTTAGGACAGGTCAATCAGCCCCAGCATTTT.

The chain uses TRBV7-9 and TRBJ1-2; 7 bases are shared with TRBD1. After removal of 6 bases from V and 4 bases from J, the junction contained 8 bases not matched to a gene. The length of the CDR3 is 14 residues. Germline V gene lookup returns CDR1 SEHNR and CDR2 FQNEAQ (reference sequence). The DNA of the CDR3 is TGTGCCAGCAGGGCTACAGGGGAATCCTATGGCTACACCTTC. Translating gives CASRATGESYGYTF.

The chain's CDR3 is CSVSTDSPYNEQFF. The DNA of the CDR3 is TGCAGCGTCTCGACCGACTCCCCCTACAATGAGCAGTTCTTC. This rearrangement joins TRBV29-1 to TRBJ2-1, with D uncertain. CDR3 size: 14 residues. Germline CDR1 reads SQVTM; CDR2 reads ANQGSEA. The V gene lost 6 bases and the J gene lost 2 bases, with 14 bases spanning the gap.

V and J are TRBV27 and TRBJ1-6; no reliable D call. V was clipped by 5 bases and J by 7 bases, with 9 bases between them. The CDR3 covers 13 residues. CDR1 and CDR2 (germline): MNHEY, SMNVEV (reference sequence). CDR3 in amino acids: CASSVGRNSPLHF. In nucleotides, the CDR3 is TGTGCCAGCAGTGTCGGACGGAATTCACCCCTCCACTTT.

The chain is built from TRBV29-1 and TRBJ2-1, with a weak D call TRBD2 (5 bases). Per the germline V gene, CDR1 is SQVTM and CDR2 is ANQGSEA. This CDR3 contains 15 residues. With 0 bases removed from V and 0 bases from J, the gap between germline ends came to 9 bases. The CDR3 DNA reads as TGCAGCGTTGAAGAAGGGCGGGCCTCCTACAATGAGCAGTTCTTC. Translating it yields CSVEEGRASYNEQFF.

This chain's CDR3 is CASSLEGRDTEAFF. In DNA, the CDR3 is TGTGCCAGCAGCTTAGAAGGGAGGGACACTGAAGCTTTCTTT. V gene TRBV7-2 combines with J gene TRBJ1-1, with unresolved D. The CDR3 is made up of 14 amino acids. CDR1 is SGHTA, CDR2 FQGNSA, per germline. With 1 base removed from V and 3 bases from J, the gap between germline ends came to 9 bases.

This chain uses TRBV20-1 with TRBJ1-1; no clear D gene. This CDR3 spans 11 amino acids. Deletions cut 2 bases from V and 5 bases from J, with 6 bases between. From germline, CDR1 is DFQATT and CDR2 SNEGSKA (reference sequence). The CDR3 DNA follows: TGCAGTGCTAGATCGGGAACTGAAGCTTTCTTT. Encoded protein: CSARSGTEAFF.

V gene TRBV7-2 combines with J gene TRBJ2-1; 9 bases line up with TRBD2. V lost 7 bases to trimming and J lost 0 bases; unmatched junction nucleotides: 4. This CDR3 has 15 amino acids. Germline V gene sequence: CDR1 SGHTA, CDR2 FQGNSA. The CDR3 sequence: CASTSAGGSYNEQFF. The CDR3, as DNA: TGTGCCAGCACCTCAGCGGGGGGCTCCTACAATGAGCAGTTCTTC.

The chain joins TRBV7-8 to TRBJ1-5, with a weak D call TRBD1 (6 bases). The CDR3 is 14 residues long. The V gene's germline CDR1 is SGHVS and CDR2 FQNEAQ. The ends were cut back, 2 bases at V and 6 bases at J, with 11 bases in the middle. The CDR3 region is CASSLRGAFQPQHF. CDR3 sequence (DNA): TGTGCCAGCAGCTTACGGGGGGCATTTCAGCCCCAGCATTTT.

The chain combines TRBV7-2 with TRBJ2-4, with TRBD1 matching over 7 bases. Losses at the gene ends were 0 bases for V and 0 bases for J; bases not matched to a gene: 5. The CDR3 is made up of 17 amino acids. CDR1 and CDR2 (germline): SGHTA, FQGNSA. The CDR3 loop is CASSLAGQGVAKNIQYF. CDR3 sequence (DNA): TGTGCCAGCAGCTTAGCAGGGCAGGGGGTAGCCAAAAACATTCAGTACTTC.

The chain uses TRBV12-3 or TRBV12-4 and TRBJ1-2; D remains ambiguous. This CDR3 is built from 13 residues. The V gene lost 3 bases and the J gene lost 1 base, with 6 bases spanning the gap. CDR3 sequence reads: CASSLYSNYGYTF. The CDR3 nucleotides read TGTGCCAGCAGTTTGTACAGTAACTATGGCTACACCTTC.

V is TRBV13 and J is TRBJ2-5; either TRBD1 or TRBD2 may supply D (5 bases each). Germline V gene sequence: CDR1 PRHDT, CDR2 FYEKMQ (reference sequence). The CDR3 loop spans 17 amino acids. The V gene lost 5 bases and the J gene lost 0 bases, with 19 bases spanning the gap. CDR3 nucleotides: TGTGCCAGCAGCGTAATTCGGGGCCTACCGGACCAAGAGACCCAGTACTTC. Residues: CASSVIRGLPDQETQYF.

The J gene is TRBJ2-3, the V gene TRBV12-3 or TRBV12-4; no clear D. This CDR3 region has 12 residues. V lost 8 bases to trimming and J lost 6 bases, with 12 bases between them. The chain's CDR3 is CASGRVRDTQYF. The CDR3 coding sequence is TGTGCCAGCGGCCGGGTCCGGGATACGCAGTATTTT.

The rearrangement links TRBV7-8 to TRBJ1-2, with D possibly matching TRBD1 (5 bases). The CDR3 spans 13 residues. The V gene lost 1 base and the J gene lost 10 bases, with 13 bases spanning the gap. Germline V gene data show CDR1 as SGHVS and CDR2 as FQNEAQ. The CDR3 nucleotides are TGTGCCAGCAGCTTAGGGGCAGGGAATGTCTACACCTTC. This gives the protein CASSLGAGNVYTF. Supplemented by reference TRBV7-8 and TRBJ1-2, the full variable domain reads GAGVSQSPRYKVAKRGQDVALRCDPISGHVSLFWYQQALGQGPEFLTYFQNEAQLDKSGLPSDRFFAERPEGSVSTLKIQRTQQEDSAVYLCASSLGAGNVYTFGSGTRLTVV.

In its sample, this clonotype was seen once. V usage is TRBV27 and J usage is TRBJ1-2, with 12 bases fitting TRBD1. Germline V gene lookup returns CDR1 MNHEY and CDR2 SMNVEV (reference sequence). CDR3 length: 15 residues. The junction had 6 bases not matched to a gene; V was cut back by 6 bases and J by 4 bases. In nucleotides, the CDR3 is TGTGCCAGCAGGTTGGGACAGGGGGCTGCCTATGGCTACACCTTC. Its translation is CASRLGQGAAYGYTF.

The chain couples TRBV12-3 or TRBV12-4 to TRBJ1-5; 7 positions match TRBD1. CDR3 length: 16 residues. The V gene end was trimmed by 5 bases and the J gene end by 5 bases; junction bases not matched to a gene: 12. The CDR3 loop is CASSPTGINGYQPQHF. The CDR3 DNA is TGTGCCAGCAGTCCGACAGGGATAAACGGGTATCAGCCCCAGCATTTT.

This clonotype was seen once. The chain couples TRBV7-3 to TRBJ1-2; TRBD1 aligns across 9 bases. V lost 8 bases and J lost 7; bases outside the gene matches: 8. Germline V lookup: CDR1 SGHTA, CDR2 FQGTGA. The CDR3 spans 13 residues. The DNA for the CDR3 is TGTGCCAGCGGGGACAGGGCTGAGGGTGGCTACACCTTC. Translation gives CASGDRAEGGYTF. The variable domain in full, completed from reference TRBV7-3 and TRBJ1-2, reads GAGVSQTPSNKVTEKGKYVELRCDPISGHTALYWYRQSLGQGPEFLIYFQGTGAADDSGLPNDRFFAVRPEGSVSTLKIQRTERGDSAVYLCASGDRAEGGYTFGSGTRLTVV.

V gene TRBV20-1 combines with J gene TRBJ1-4; D gene unclear. Germline V gives CDR1 DFQATT, CDR2 SNEGSKA (reference sequence). V was shortened by 4 bases and J by 4 bases, with 13 bases between the two germline ends. The CDR3 is 14 amino acids. Here the CDR3 DNA reads TGCAGTGCTATACGTCGCGGGCTTAATGAAAAACTGTTTTTT. Its protein is CSAIRRGLNEKLFF.

The chain employs TRBV15 and TRBJ2-1, with a tentative D call TRBD2 (6 bases). The CDR3 totals 16 residues. CDR1 is LNHNV, CDR2 YYDKDF, per germline (reference sequence). V was trimmed by 4 bases and J by 0 bases, leaving 13 bases between them. CDR3 sequence: CATSNPRGYSYNEQFF. The CDR3 bases are TGTGCCACCAGCAACCCTCGGGGGTACTCCTACAATGAGCAGTTCTTC.

The genes are TRBV4-1 and TRBJ2-5, with a tentative D call TRBD2 (5 bases). The CDR3 is made up of 13 amino acids. Trimming pared 0 bases from V and 5 bases from J, leaving 7 bases between. CDR1 is MGHRA and CDR2 is YSYEKL in the germline V gene. The CDR3 coding sequence is TGCGCCAGCAGCCAAGATCCGGGGGAGACCCAGTACTTC. Amino acid sequence: CASSQDPGETQYF.

Only a few counts were recorded for this clonotype. V and J are TRBV6-4 and TRBJ2-3, with 10 positions matching TRBD2. The trim removed 3 bases at V and 3 bases at J, leaving 0 bases unmatched. The length of the CDR3 is 14 residues. CDR1 MRHNA and CDR2 SNTAGT come from the germline V gene. CDR3 sequence reads: CASSEGLATDTQYF. CDR3 nucleotide sequence: TGTGCCAGCAGTGAGGGACTAGCGACAGATACGCAGTATTTT.

The V and J genes are TRBV29-1 and TRBJ2-7; 10 bases are shared with TRBD1. The V segment lost 6 bases and the J segment 5 bases; nucleotides outside the gene matches: 10. The CDR3 consists of 14 residues. Per germline, CDR1 SQVTM and CDR2 ANQGSEA. CDR3 DNA sequence: TGCAGCGTGGCCGGGACAGGGGCTCGGAACGAGCAGTACTTC. Encoded protein: CSVAGTGARNEQYF.

The CDR3 is CASSPGLAGGYNEQFF. The CDR3, as DNA: TGTGCCAGCAGCCCAGGACTAGCGGGGGGATACAATGAGCAGTTCTTC. The chain employs TRBV27 and TRBJ2-1; 14 bases line up with TRBD2. V trimming: 6 bases; J trimming: 4 bases; junction bases outside the gene matches: 5. The germline CDR1 and CDR2 sequences are MNHEY and SMNVEV (reference sequence). The CDR3 consists of 16 residues.